This T cell receptor (beta chain) was identified during a study of neurological immune-mediated disorders. General study findings and limits: Subjects shared no identical expanded-clone CDR3 amino acid sequences, suggesting private TCR-beta repertoires in all groups.

The starting material, 2 million PBMCs stored at -80 C, gave rise to the unsorted libraries. With 10-nucleotide random UMIs, 5'RACE was used to make the cDNA. TCRdb passed the 5' RACE reads through MiXCR, listing each CDR3 protein once. The profile shows tens of thousands of distinct CDR3 sequences, 9% to 12% of them singletons. This clonotype came up many times. As yet, its antigen is unknown. Germline CDR1 and CDR2: DFQATT and SNEGSKA (reference sequence). Trimming cost V 4 bases and J 9 bases; bases outside gene matches: 16. CDR3 size: 16 residues. Sequencing input: PBMCs. The receptor was isolated from a woman aged 30 to 39 with HTLV-1-associated myelopathy (HAM/TSP). V and J are TRBV20-1 and TRBJ1-3; 9 bases line up with TRBD1. The CDR3 DNA sequence: TGCAGTGCTACAAAGGGACAGGGTTGGTCGTTAAGCACCATATATTTT. Its translation is CSATKGQGWSLSTIYF.